In this sample, the clone carrying this T cell receptor beta chain turned up a few times. Its antigen remains unknown. The data were obtained in a study of T cell repertoires in cytomegalovirus infection. On the study more broadly: In public TCR beta signatures, there were indications of both CMV infection and matching HLA type. Findings of the study overall: People with CMV and the relevant HLA were identified by cumulative public TCR beta family frequency. The ex vivo response was dominated by HLA-C-restricted CMV-specific TCR beta clonotypes.

One entry per CDR3 protein results from TCRdb running MiXCR on the reads. Of under 200,000 distinct CDR3 sequences in the sample, about 30% were seen once. CDR3 length: 14 residues. Germline V gene lookup returns CDR1 SGHVS and CDR2 FNYEAQ. The J segment lost 3 bases and the V segment lost 5 bases, leaving 5 bases of the junction unmatched. This receptor was identified in a human donor in good health (CMV status not recorded). Some clones in this sample may be carry-over from other donors' samples. The J gene is TRBJ2-3, the V gene TRBV7-6, with 7 bases fitting TRBD2. Sequences were obtained from PBMCs. The CDR3 coding sequence is TGTGCCAGCAGCAGTAGCGGGCAAACAGATACGCAGTATTTT. Translated, it gives CASSSSGQTDTQYF.